The following is a TCR beta chain sequence with its context. The sample belongs to a study of control samples from healthy donors and cancer patients. Data came from immunoSEQ multiplex PCR; TCRdb stores just in-frame clones and leaves some out. Among about 89,000 clones, approximately 87% were seen once, and the ten largest hold approximately 2%. Sequencing was performed on blood. This TCR was recovered from a woman aged 40 to 49 in good health.

The CDR3: CASSLIVGGAYNEQFF. The CDR3 region has the DNA TGTGCCAGCAGCTTAATTGTAGGGGGCGCCTACAATGAGCAGTTCTTC. The chain recombines TRBV7-8 with TRBJ2-1, with 7 bases fitting TRBD1. The V gene end was trimmed by 2 bases and the J gene end by 2 bases; junction bases not matched to a gene: 6. Germline CDR1 SGHVS, CDR2 FQNEAQ. This CDR3 has 16 amino acids.